This T cell receptor (beta chain) originates from a study of vaccination and CD4 T cells after COVID-19. Overall study findings and caveats: From a median of roughly 21 to 40, SARS-CoV-2-reactive clonotypes increased, though not significantly.

Comment on this clonotype: The antigen is undetermined.

Germline CDR1 reads LNHDA; CDR2 reads SQIVND (reference sequence). The CDR3 is 13 amino acids. V was pared by 5 bases and J by 4 bases, with 1 base of the junction left unmatched. With the Oncomine TCR Beta short-read assay, DNA from cultured CD4+ T cells was sequenced. Researchers extracted genomic DNA from CD4+ T cells that had been cultured. TCRdb redid the calling of the PCR reads with MiXCR, one entry per CDR3 protein. Here the sample spans about 14,000 distinct CDR3 sequences, 50% to 70% being singletons. The treatment here: roughly nine-day PBMC culture with coronavirus spike peptide pools or control peptides (ViraFEST assay). After being plated at 1.5 million to 2 million per well, PBMCs were cultured with about 10 IU/ml IL-2 and approximately 9.2 ug/ml peptide pools. CD4+ T cells were isolated by negative selection after around 11 days of culture.

The sample here was CD4+ T cells from blood, cultured in vitro, taken before SARS-CoV-2 vaccination. The TCR originated in a human donor who had recovered from COVID-19. The V call is TRBV19, the J call TRBJ1-2, with 10 bases fitting TRBD1. CDR3 loop: CASSGTGAYGYTF. DNA of the CDR3: TGTGCCAGTAGTGGGACAGGGGCCTATGGCTACACCTTC.